This is a list of T cell receptor beta chains from one sample in a study of blood T cell repertoires in COVID-19. TCRdb keeps only in-frame clones here, not all; method: immunoSEQ multiplex PCR. Of over 35,000 clones in the sample, 90% were seen once. Sequenced: peripheral blood. Receptors were obtained from a man aged 70-80 years with active COVID-19. The CDR3 runs from the conserved cysteine through the conserved F or W. A D gene is named only where the DNA matches it firmly. Clone size is given for some rows only: seen once, a few or many times, or a class if the clone is expanded.

d_call: TRBD2; clone_size: NA; v_call: TRBV20-1; j_call: TRBJ2-1; cdr3_aa: CSASYGRAVFF; cdr3_nt: TGCAGTGCTAGCTACGGGAGGGCCGTGTTCTTC
d_call: TRBD2; clone_size: NA; v_call: TRBV7-3; j_call: TRBJ2-2; cdr3_aa: CASRPSGRAGELFF; cdr3_nt: TGTGCCAGCAGACCAAGCGGGAGGGCCGGGGAGCTGTTTTTT
d_call: TRBD1; clone_size: once; v_call: TRBV6-5; j_call: TRBJ2-7; cdr3_aa: CASSYTGQGGEQYF; cdr3_nt: TGTGCCAGCAGTTACACGGGACAGGGTGGCGAGCAGTACTTC
d_call: NA; clone_size: NA; v_call: TRBV11-3; j_call: TRBJ2-3; cdr3_aa: CASSLHRLGASSTDTQYF; cdr3_nt: TGTGCCAGCAGCTTACACAGGTTGGGCGCTTCTAGCACAGATACGCAGTATTTT
d_call: TRBD2; clone_size: NA; v_call: TRBV28; j_call: TRBJ2-3; cdr3_aa: CASSSPVNSGISYTQYF; cdr3_nt: TGTGCCAGCAGTTCCCCTGTCAATAGCGGGATTTCATATACGCAGTATTTT
d_call: TRBD1; clone_size: few; v_call: TRBV19; j_call: TRBJ1-2; cdr3_aa: CASSNSGTEGNYGYTF; cdr3_nt: TGTGCCAGTAGTAACTCCGGGACAGAGGGTAACTATGGCTACACCTTC
d_call: TRBD2; clone_size: NA; v_call: TRBV6-6; j_call: TRBJ2-1; cdr3_aa: CASSDWTSGRYNEQFF; cdr3_nt: TGTGCCAGCAGTGACTGGACTAGCGGGAGGTACAATGAGCAGTTCTTC
d_call: NA; clone_size: NA; v_call: TRBV24-1; j_call: TRBJ2-2; cdr3_aa: CATKGGTGELFF; cdr3_nt: TGTGCCACCAAAGGGGGCACCGGGGAGCTGTTTTTT
d_call: NA; clone_size: NA; v_call: TRBV6-6; j_call: TRBJ1-1; cdr3_aa: CASSGQLNTEAFF; cdr3_nt: TGTGCCAGCAGTGGACAGTTGAACACTGAAGCTTTCTTT
d_call: NA; clone_size: once; v_call: TRBV7-3; j_call: TRBJ1-1; cdr3_aa: CASSLTPNTEAFF; cdr3_nt: TGTGCCAGCAGCTTGACACCGAACACTGAAGCTTTCTTT
d_call: TRBD1; clone_size: NA; v_call: TRBV9; j_call: TRBJ2-7; cdr3_aa: CASSQTPSTGFYEQYF; cdr3_nt: TGTGCCAGCAGCCAAACTCCCTCGACAGGGTTCTACGAGCAGTACTTC
d_call: NA; clone_size: NA; v_call: TRBV30; j_call: TRBJ1-5; cdr3_aa: CAWSGGRGNQPQHF; cdr3_nt: TGTGCCTGGAGTGGAGGCAGGGGTAATCAGCCCCAGCATTTT
d_call: NA; clone_size: NA; v_call: TRBV6-5; j_call: TRBJ1-6; cdr3_aa: CASSLGVSPLHF; cdr3_nt: TGTGCCAGCAGCCTGGGAGTTTCACCCCTCCACTTT
d_call: NA; clone_size: NA; v_call: TRBV3-1/TRBV3-2; j_call: TRBJ2-5; cdr3_aa: CASSQEIGEWETQYF; cdr3_nt: TGTGCCAGCAGCCAAGAAATCGGGGAATGGGAGACCCAGTACTTC
d_call: TRBD1; clone_size: NA; v_call: TRBV29-1; j_call: TRBJ2-7; cdr3_aa: CSVEIRQGALYF; cdr3_nt: TGCAGCGTTGAGATTAGACAGGGGGCTTTGTACTTC
d_call: NA; clone_size: NA; v_call: TRBV18; j_call: TRBJ1-4; cdr3_aa: CASWTGTRAEKLFF; cdr3_nt: TGTGCCAGCTGGACCGGGACACGAGCTGAAAAACTGTTTTTT
d_call: NA; clone_size: NA; v_call: TRBV7-2; j_call: TRBJ2-5; cdr3_aa: CASSSLGGGIKETQYF; cdr3_nt: TGTGCCAGCAGCTCCCTCGGTGGGGGGATAAAAGAGACCCAGTACTTC
d_call: TRBD1; clone_size: NA; v_call: TRBV6-1; j_call: TRBJ1-1; cdr3_aa: CASSEDGQVNTEAFF; cdr3_nt: TGTGCCAGCAGTGAAGACGGACAGGTGAACACTGAAGCTTTCTTT
d_call: NA; clone_size: NA; v_call: TRBV15; j_call: TRBJ2-7; cdr3_aa: CATSRQGLYEQYF; cdr3_nt: TGTGCCACCAGCAGACAGGGCTTATACGAGCAGTACTTC
d_call: NA; clone_size: few; v_call: TRBV11-3; j_call: TRBJ1-5; cdr3_aa: CASSLLRGCSNQPQHF; cdr3_nt: TGTGCCAGCAGCTTACTTCGGGGATGTAGCAATCAGCCCCAGCATTTT
d_call: NA; clone_size: NA; v_call: TRBV30; j_call: TRBJ1-4; cdr3_aa: CAWSAGRPLGEKLFF; cdr3_nt: TGTGCCTGGAGCGCGGGGAGGCCTTTGGGGGAAAAACTGTTTTTT
d_call: TRBD1; clone_size: NA; v_call: TRBV5-5; j_call: TRBJ2-2; cdr3_aa: CASRRDRANTGELFF; cdr3_nt: TGTGCCAGCAGAAGGGACAGGGCGAACACCGGGGAGCTGTTTTTT
d_call: NA; clone_size: NA; v_call: TRBV4-2; j_call: TRBJ1-4; cdr3_aa: CASGQREQEKLFF; cdr3_nt: TGTGCCAGCGGCCAGAGGGAGCAGGAAAAACTGTTTTTT
d_call: TRBD2; clone_size: NA; v_call: TRBV9; j_call: TRBJ2-1; cdr3_aa: CASSVGLAGRSSYNEQFF; cdr3_nt: TGTGCCAGCAGCGTAGGACTAGCGGGACGTTCCTCCTACAATGAGCAGTTCTTC
d_call: TRBD1; clone_size: NA; v_call: TRBV24-1; j_call: TRBJ2-1; cdr3_aa: CATSDPGQGNINEQFF; cdr3_nt: TGTGCCACCAGTGACCCAGGACAGGGGAACATCAATGAGCAGTTCTTC
d_call: NA; clone_size: NA; v_call: TRBV28; j_call: TRBJ1-5; cdr3_aa: CASSLSTARQPQHF; cdr3_nt: TGTGCCAGCAGTTTAAGCACCGCCAGGCAGCCCCAGCATTTT
d_call: TRBD2; clone_size: NA; v_call: TRBV4-1; j_call: TRBJ2-5; cdr3_aa: CASGLLAGSETQYF; cdr3_nt: TGCGCCAGCGGATTACTAGCGGGTTCAGAGACCCAGTACTTC
d_call: NA; clone_size: NA; v_call: TRBV5-1; j_call: TRBJ2-7; cdr3_aa: CASSLQGYEQYF; cdr3_nt: TGCGCCAGCAGCTTGCAGGGTTACGAGCAGTACTTC
d_call: TRBD1; clone_size: NA; v_call: TRBV28; j_call: TRBJ1-2; cdr3_aa: CASRGTGYYGYTF; cdr3_nt: TGTGCCAGCCGAGGGACAGGGTACTATGGCTACACCTTC
d_call: NA; clone_size: few; v_call: TRBV7-9; j_call: TRBJ1-5; cdr3_aa: CASSLGGAEPQHF; cdr3_nt: TGTGCCAGCAGCTTAGGAGGTGCGGAGCCCCAGCATTTT
d_call: TRBD2; clone_size: once; v_call: TRBV29-1; j_call: TRBJ2-3; cdr3_aa: CSVAPSGRGVDTQYF; cdr3_nt: TGCAGCGTTGCCCCTAGCGGGAGGGGGGTAGATACGCAGTATTTT
d_call: NA; clone_size: NA; v_call: TRBV7-2; j_call: TRBJ1-1; cdr3_aa: CASSLGPHTEAFF; cdr3_nt: TGTGCCAGCAGCTTAGGGCCCCATACTGAAGCTTTCTTT
d_call: TRBD1; clone_size: NA; v_call: TRBV6-5; j_call: TRBJ1-6; cdr3_aa: CASSYSRQGGSPLHF; cdr3_nt: TGTGCCAGCAGTTACTCGAGACAGGGTGGTTCGCCCCTCCACTTT
d_call: NA; clone_size: NA; v_call: TRBV6-2/TRBV6-3; j_call: TRBJ2-2; cdr3_aa: CASSRENTGELFF; cdr3_nt: TGTGCCAGCAGTCGGGAGAACACCGGGGAGCTGTTTTTT
d_call: TRBD2; clone_size: once; v_call: TRBV24-1; j_call: TRBJ2-1; cdr3_aa: CATSPRGAGSYNEQFF; cdr3_nt: TGTGCCACCAGTCCCCGAGGAGCGGGATCCTACAATGAGCAGTTCTTC
d_call: NA; clone_size: NA; v_call: TRBV7-2; j_call: TRBJ2-5; cdr3_aa: CASSWGGASETQYF; cdr3_nt: TGTGCCAGCAGCTGGGGAGGCGCCTCAGAGACCCAGTACTTC
d_call: NA; clone_size: NA; v_call: TRBV19; j_call: TRBJ2-7; cdr3_aa: CASSLGRRPLSEQYF; cdr3_nt: TGTGCCAGTAGTTTAGGGCGGAGGCCGTTGAGCGAGCAGTACTTC
d_call: TRBD1; clone_size: NA; v_call: TRBV3-1/TRBV3-2; j_call: TRBJ2-7; cdr3_aa: CASSHRQGASYEQYF; cdr3_nt: TGTGCCAGCAGCCATCGACAGGGGGCTTCCTACGAGCAGTACTTC
d_call: NA; clone_size: few; v_call: TRBV18; j_call: TRBJ1-3; cdr3_aa: CASSPQRHKTGSGNTIYF; cdr3_nt: TGTGCCAGCTCACCACAGAGACATAAGACAGGATCTGGAAACACCATATATTTT
d_call: TRBD1; clone_size: NA; v_call: TRBV6-5; j_call: TRBJ1-2; cdr3_aa: CASSYSRTGYGYTF; cdr3_nt: TGTGCCAGCAGTTACTCGAGGACAGGTTATGGCTACACCTTC
d_call: NA; clone_size: NA; v_call: TRBV9; j_call: TRBJ2-7; cdr3_aa: CASSLTPGESYEQYF; cdr3_nt: TGTGCCAGCAGCCTTACCCCAGGGGAGTCCTACGAGCAGTACTTC
d_call: NA; clone_size: NA; v_call: TRBV7-3; j_call: TRBJ2-1; cdr3_aa: CASSLRRGKGNEQFF; cdr3_nt: TGTGCCAGCAGCTTAAGGCGCGGGAAAGGGAATGAGCAGTTCTTC
d_call: NA; clone_size: NA; v_call: TRBV29-1; j_call: TRBJ2-1; cdr3_aa: CSATGTGVSYNEQFF; cdr3_nt: TGCAGCGCCACGGGGACGGGGGTCTCCTACAATGAGCAGTTCTTC
d_call: TRBD1; clone_size: NA; v_call: TRBV28; j_call: TRBJ1-6; cdr3_aa: CASSRQGRGYNSPLHF; cdr3_nt: TGTGCCAGCAGTCGACAGGGGCGGGGATATAATTCACCCCTCCACTTT
d_call: NA; clone_size: NA; v_call: TRBV19; j_call: TRBJ2-3; cdr3_aa: CASSISPGTDTQYF; cdr3_nt: TGTGCCAGTAGTATTTCCCCCGGCACAGATACGCAGTATTTT
d_call: NA; clone_size: NA; v_call: TRBV28; j_call: TRBJ2-2; cdr3_aa: CASSFGLMRAGELFF; cdr3_nt: TGTGCCAGCAGTTTCGGGCTAATGAGGGCCGGGGAGCTGTTTTTT
d_call: NA; clone_size: NA; v_call: TRBV7-2; j_call: TRBJ2-7; cdr3_aa: CASSYRDLSSYEQYF; cdr3_nt: TGTGCCAGCAGCTACCGGGACTTGAGCTCCTACGAGCAGTACTTC
d_call: TRBD1; clone_size: NA; v_call: TRBV6-5; j_call: TRBJ1-1; cdr3_aa: CASRDRGRNTEAFF; cdr3_nt: TGTGCCAGCAGGGACAGGGGGCGGAACACTGAAGCTTTCTTT
d_call: NA; clone_size: NA; v_call: TRBV19; j_call: TRBJ2-2; cdr3_aa: CASSVLALTGELFF; cdr3_nt: TGTGCCAGTAGTGTCCTAGCGTTAACCGGGGAGCTGTTTTTT
d_call: TRBD2; clone_size: NA; v_call: TRBV11-1; j_call: TRBJ2-1; cdr3_aa: CASSLAGLAGYNEQFF; cdr3_nt: TGTGCCAGCAGCTTAGCGGGACTAGCGGGCTACAATGAGCAGTTCTTC